This TCR beta chain was found in a study of T cells after somatic rescue of genetic block. In this sample, this clone turned up once. The CDR3 totals 15 residues. The method was immunoSEQ multiplex PCR; TCRdb's version includes in-frame clones alone and lacks a portion of them. The sample holds 65,000 to 70,000 clones, around 90% seen once. The receptor comes from a man in his forties or fifties. The sequencing sample was made of peripheral blood mononuclear cells (PBMCs). The chain employs TRBV12-1 and TRBJ1-2; the D call in the table, TRBD1, was not verified against the DNA. TRBV12-1 corresponds to a pseudogene. The CDR3 sequence: CASSCGTALCYGYTF. The CDR3 nucleotides read TGTGCCAGCAGCTGTGGGACAGCTTTATGCTATGGCTACACCTTC.